This T cell receptor beta chain was obtained from a study of vaccination and CD4 T cells after COVID-19. Study-wide background: Typically, post-vaccine samples were obtained a median 72 days after dose two, within a range of 14 to 241. Cells were stimulated with overlapping spike peptides from SARS-CoV-2, HCoV-NL63, HCoV-OC43 and HCoV-229E.

Cultured CD4+ T-cell DNA underwent Oncomine TCR Beta short-read sequencing. TCRdb used MiXCR to reprocess the PCR reads, holding one entry per CDR3 protein. Of 20,000 to 25,000 distinct CDR3 sequences listed, 67% are singletons. Noted treatment: approximately nine-day PBMC culture with coronavirus spike peptide pools or control peptides (ViraFEST assay). Negative nucleocapsid antibody tests before and after vaccination confirmed that healthy vaccine recipients had no prior SARS-CoV-2 infection. Fresh IL-2 medium was used to replace half of the medium on days 3 and 7. V was trimmed by 5 bases and J by 1 base, leaving 5 bases between them. This CDR3 is 11 amino acids long. Germline V gene sequence: CDR1 GTSNPN, CDR2 SVGIG (reference sequence). This clonotype came up a few times. Its cognate antigen is unknown.

The chain has TRBV30 and TRBJ1-1; D gene uncertain. The specimen was CD4+ T cells from blood, cultured in vitro, collected after SARS-CoV-2 vaccination. This receptor was obtained from a human donor who received a COVID-19 vaccine. The CDR3 region is CAWDRNTEAFF. The CDR3, as DNA: TGTGCCTGGGATAGGAACACTGAAGCTTTCTTT.